Listed below are T cell receptor beta chains from one sample, sequenced in a study of T cells in Graves' hyperthyroidism and ophthalmopathy. TCRdb reanalysed the multiplex PCR reads using MiXCR and keeps one entry per CDR3 protein. The sample comprises about 640,000 distinct CDR3 sequences, more than 14% of which are singletons, and around 13% rests with the top ten. Sequences were obtained from blood. These TCRs come from a woman aged 45-65 years with Graves' ophthalmopathy. Each CDR3 is given with its conserved first and last residue. The order of the fields is V gene, J gene, clone size, D gene, CDR3 protein, CDR3 DNA. A D gene is named only where the DNA matches it firmly. The size field is filled for only some rows; it gives once, few, many or a size class.

TRBV13	TRBJ2-7	many	TRBD2	CASSCWTSGGTYEQYF	TGTGCCAGCAGCTGCTGGACTAGCGGGGGGACCTACGAGCAGTACTTC
TRBV5-6	TRBJ1-5	-	-	CASSFGRSSNQPQHF	TGTGCCAGCAGCTTCGGGAGGTCGAGCAATCAGCCCCAGCATTTT
TRBV27	TRBJ2-3	many	TRBD2	CASSAGTSGTDTQYF	TGTGCCAGCAGTGCCGGGACTAGCGGCACAGATACGCAGTATTTT
TRBV7-9	TRBJ2-1	many	TRBD2	CASSLLAGEYNEQFF	TGTGCCAGCAGCTTACTAGCGGGAGAGTACAATGAGCAGTTCTTC
TRBV30	TRBJ2-3	few	TRBD1	CAGRQGHADTQYF	TGTGCCGGGAGACAGGGGCATGCAGATACGCAGTATTTT
TRBV28	TRBJ1-4	-	-	CASLSEDFEKLFF	TGTGCCAGCCTCAGTGAGGACTTTGAAAAACTGTTTTTT
TRBV5-5	TRBJ2-3	few	TRBD1	CASSPTGPARDTQYF	TGTGCCAGCAGCCCGACAGGGCCCGCACGGGATACGCAGTATTTT
TRBV6-1	TRBJ1-4	few	-	CASSYSPTARKLFF	TGTGCCAGCAGTTATTCTCCGACAGCGAGAAAACTGTTTTTT
TRBV7-9	TRBJ2-1	few	TRBD2	CASSDASGAGLDQYNEQFF	TGTGCCAGCAGCGATGCTAGCGGGGCCGGGCTAGATCAATACAATGAGCAGTTCTTC
TRBV6-1	TRBJ1-2	many	-	CASSYSVRGQDDYGYTF	TGTGCCAGCAGTTATTCAGTTCGGGGACAAGATGACTATGGCTACACCTTC
TRBV18	TRBJ1-5	few	-	CASSPKVNQPQHF	TGTGCCAGCTCACCGAAAGTCAATCAGCCCCAGCATTTT
TRBV18	TRBJ2-6	-	-	CASSPIPVAGGLSGANVLTF	TGTGCCAGCTCACCGATACCCGTGGCAGGGGGGCTCTCTGGGGCCAACGTCCTGACTTTC
TRBV7-9	TRBJ2-3	few	-	CASSTPTGTDTQYF	TGTGCCAGCAGTACCCCGACAGGCACAGATACGCAGTATTTT
TRBV20-1	TRBJ2-7	-	TRBD2	CSARGLAGLNEQYF	TGCAGTGCTAGAGGGCTAGCGGGATTAAACGAGCAGTACTTC
TRBV6-1	TRBJ1-1	-	-	CASTRGVATEAFF	TGTGCCAGCACTCGAGGGGTTGCCACTGAAGCTTTCTTT
TRBV27	TRBJ2-3	many	-	CASRGGTYTDTQYF	TGTGCCAGTCGCGGCGGGACCTACACAGATACGCAGTATTTT
TRBV7-2	TRBJ2-7	many	-	CASSLFSWSDRGYEQYF	TGTGCCAGCAGCTTATTTTCTTGGAGCGACAGAGGCTACGAGCAGTACTTC
TRBV6-1	TRBJ2-7	-	-	CASIGDSYEQYF	TGTGCCAGCATTGGGGACTCCTACGAGCAGTACTTC
TRBV12-3/TRBV12-4	TRBJ2-1	many	TRBD2	CASSSPSSGSSSYNEQFF	TGTGCCAGCAGTTCCCCTTCTAGCGGTTCCAGCTCCTACAATGAGCAGTTCTTC
TRBV6-2/TRBV6-3	TRBJ1-5	many	-	CASSQRGRAQPQHF	TGTGCCAGCAGCCAACGTGGAAGGGCCCAGCCCCAGCATTTT
TRBV28	TRBJ2-4	many	-	CASSTTGVLAKNIQYF	TGTGCCAGCAGTACCACAGGCGTTCTAGCCAAAAACATTCAGTACTTC
TRBV6-2/TRBV6-3	TRBJ2-3	-	-	CASSDRRAVPRADTQYF	TGTGCCAGCAGTGATCGGAGGGCAGTCCCCCGTGCGGATACGCAGTATTTT
TRBV5-8	TRBJ1-4	-	TRBD1	CASSWGQNFATNEKLFF	TGTGCCAGCAGCTGGGGACAGAACTTTGCAACTAATGAAAAACTGTTTTTT
TRBV11-3	TRBJ2-1	many	TRBD1	CASSFTGAAYNEQFF	TGTGCCAGCAGCTTCACAGGGGCGGCCTACAATGAGCAGTTCTTC
TRBV7-9	TRBJ1-6	few	-	CASSPHGPENNSPLHF	TGTGCCAGCAGCCCACACGGTCCAGAAAATAATTCACCCCTCCACTTT
TRBV11-3	TRBJ1-2	many	-	CASSPRWGADGYTF	TGTGCCAGCAGTCCGCGGTGGGGCGCGGATGGCTACACCTTC
TRBV6-1	TRBJ2-5	many	-	CASRTRETQYF	TGTGCCAGCAGGACGAGGGAGACCCAGTACTTC
TRBV12-5	TRBJ2-5	-	TRBD1	CASGLGPTGDQETQYF	TGTGCTAGTGGTTTGGGGCCGACAGGGGACCAGGAGACCCAGTACTTC
TRBV27	TRBJ1-2	few	TRBD1	CASRLLNRGRFYGYTF	TGTGCCAGCAGACTATTGAACAGGGGGCGATTCTATGGCTACACCTTC
TRBV7-9	TRBJ2-3	-	-	CASSFAPGDRKQYF	TGTGCCAGCAGCTTTGCTCCGGGAGACAGAAAGCAGTATTTT
TRBV12-3/TRBV12-4	TRBJ1-2	many	-	CASSLIRGLDGYTF	TGTGCCAGCAGTTTAATAAGGGGATTGGATGGCTACACCTTC
TRBV7-8	TRBJ1-5	-	TRBD1	CASSKRTGTDDQPQHF	TGTGCCAGCAGCAAACGAACCGGGACAGACGATCAGCCCCAGCATTTT
TRBV7-2	TRBJ2-3	many	TRBD2	CASSLARGGRIDTQYF	TGTGCCAGCAGCTTAGCTCGGGGCGGGAGGATAGATACGCAGTATTTT
TRBV12-3/TRBV12-4	TRBJ2-7	many	TRBD2	CASSFTSGGYEQYF	TGTGCCAGCAGTTTCACTAGCGGAGGCTACGAGCAGTACTTC
TRBV4-2	TRBJ2-7	few	TRBD1	CASSQTRDRFHEQYF	TGTGCCAGCAGCCAAACCCGGGACAGGTTCCACGAGCAGTACTTC
TRBV6-2/TRBV6-3	TRBJ2-7	few	TRBD2	CASSSLGLAGGRGEQYF	TGTGCCAGCAGTTCCCTGGGACTAGCGGGAGGGCGAGGCGAGCAGTACTTC
TRBV7-2	TRBJ1-5	many	-	CASSLVGGYSNQPQHF	TGTGCCAGCAGCTTAGTGGGAGGGTATAGCAATCAGCCCCAGCATTTT
TRBV10-3	TRBJ2-5	-	-	CAISESQQETQYF	TGTGCCATCAGTGAGTCACAGCAAGAGACCCAGTACTTC
TRBV11-2	TRBJ2-6	-	TRBD1	CASPRLKDRDRGVWSGANVLTF	TGTGCCAGCCCCCGTCTTAAGGACAGGGATAGAGGGGTGTGGTCTGGGGCCAACGTCCTGACTTTC
TRBV29-1	TRBJ2-1	few	-	CSVDRTRGDEQFF	TGCAGCGTTGACAGGACCCGAGGAGATGAGCAGTTCTTC
TRBV24-1	TRBJ2-3	few	TRBD2	CATSALAGLASDTQYF	TGTGCCACCAGCGCCCTAGCGGGACTAGCGTCAGATACGCAGTATTTT
TRBV15	TRBJ2-3	many	TRBD2	CATSREGLAGRADTQYF	TGTGCCACCAGCAGAGAGGGACTAGCGGGACGTGCAGATACGCAGTATTTT
TRBV5-1	TRBJ2-7	many	-	CASSLDYPTYEQYF	TGCGCCAGCAGCTTGGACTACCCGACCTACGAGCAGTACTTC
TRBV5-1	TRBJ1-2	few	-	CASSLAAALVRQESNYGYTF	TGCGCCAGCAGCTTGGCCGCTGCCCTCGTTAGACAGGAGAGTAACTATGGCTACACCTTC
TRBV6-2/TRBV6-3	TRBJ1-2	-	-	CASSYSPRAGEDGYTF	TGTGCCAGCAGTTACTCACCACGAGCAGGGGAGGATGGCTACACCTTC
TRBV28	TRBJ2-7	few	-	CASSLSGTADEQYF	TGTGCCAGCAGTTTATCGGGCACGGCAGACGAGCAGTACTTC
TRBV2	TRBJ2-5	many	-	CASSSSGTQETQYF	TGTGCCAGCAGTTCTTCAGGGACCCAAGAGACCCAGTACTTC
TRBV28	TRBJ1-1	-	-	CASSFFREAFF	TGTGCCAGCAGTTTTTTTAGAGAAGCTTTCTTT
TRBV19	TRBJ1-1	many	-	CASSHQGGTEAFF	TGTGCCAGTAGTCACCAGGGTGGTACTGAAGCTTTCTTT
TRBV28	TRBJ2-1	many	-	CASSFVGTNYNEQFF	TGTGCCAGCAGTTTTGTCGGGACCAACTACAATGAGCAGTTCTTC
TRBV12-5	TRBJ2-7	many	-	CASAIGTLTYEQYF	TGTGCTAGTGCCATCGGGACACTGACCTACGAGCAGTACTTC